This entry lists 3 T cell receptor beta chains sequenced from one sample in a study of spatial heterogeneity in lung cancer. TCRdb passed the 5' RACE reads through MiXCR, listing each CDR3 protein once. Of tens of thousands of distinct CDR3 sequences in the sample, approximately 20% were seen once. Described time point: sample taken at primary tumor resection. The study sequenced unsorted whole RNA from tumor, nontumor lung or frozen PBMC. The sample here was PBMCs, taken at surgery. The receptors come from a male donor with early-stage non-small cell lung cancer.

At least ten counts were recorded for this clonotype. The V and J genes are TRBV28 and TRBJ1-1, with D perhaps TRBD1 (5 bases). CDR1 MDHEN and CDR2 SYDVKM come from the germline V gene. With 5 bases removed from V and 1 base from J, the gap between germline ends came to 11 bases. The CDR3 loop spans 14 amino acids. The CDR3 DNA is TGTGCCAGCAGTCCCCGGGGCCCGAACACTGAAGCTTTCTTT. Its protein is CASSPRGPNTEAFF.

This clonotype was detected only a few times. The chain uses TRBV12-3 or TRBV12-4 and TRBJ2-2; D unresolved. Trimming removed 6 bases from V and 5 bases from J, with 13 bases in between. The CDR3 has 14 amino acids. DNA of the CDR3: TGTGCCAGCAGCTTCGCCCTTGTAACCGGGGAGCTGTTTTTT. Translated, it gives CASSFALVTGELFF.

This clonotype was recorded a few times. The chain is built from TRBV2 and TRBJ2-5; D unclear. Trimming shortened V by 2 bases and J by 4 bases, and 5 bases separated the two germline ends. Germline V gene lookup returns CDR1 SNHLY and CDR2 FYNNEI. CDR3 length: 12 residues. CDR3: CASSERLETQYF. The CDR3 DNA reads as TGTGCCAGCAGTGAACGGCTAGAGACCCAGTACTTC.